This TCR beta chain is from a study of Graves' ophthalmopathy and Graves' hyperthyroidism. The length of the CDR3 is 19 residues. The V and J ends lost 4 bases and 1 base respectively, with 20 bases between them. Many counts were recorded for this clonotype. No antigen is known for it. The TCR beta CDR3 regions underwent amplification from RNA transcripts. First-round RT-PCR employed HTBI primers, with a second-round multiplex PCR after it. TCRdb processed the multiplex PCR reads anew with MiXCR; each CDR3 protein has one entry. The sample includes some 350,000 distinct CDR3 sequences, about 18% seen only once; the top ten take roughly 2.6%. Findings of the study overall: The authors also found most expanded thyroid clonotypes above 0.001 frequency in blood.

Specimen: peripheral blood. This sequence joins TRBV12-3 or TRBV12-4 and TRBJ1-6, with no clear D. This sequence was found in an adult woman with stable Graves' hyperthyroidism. The DNA of the CDR3 is TGTGCCAGCAGTTCAGCGGCGCCAGTTTGGGCGTCCTATAATTCACCCCTCCACTTT. Residues: CASSSAAPVWASYNSPLHF.